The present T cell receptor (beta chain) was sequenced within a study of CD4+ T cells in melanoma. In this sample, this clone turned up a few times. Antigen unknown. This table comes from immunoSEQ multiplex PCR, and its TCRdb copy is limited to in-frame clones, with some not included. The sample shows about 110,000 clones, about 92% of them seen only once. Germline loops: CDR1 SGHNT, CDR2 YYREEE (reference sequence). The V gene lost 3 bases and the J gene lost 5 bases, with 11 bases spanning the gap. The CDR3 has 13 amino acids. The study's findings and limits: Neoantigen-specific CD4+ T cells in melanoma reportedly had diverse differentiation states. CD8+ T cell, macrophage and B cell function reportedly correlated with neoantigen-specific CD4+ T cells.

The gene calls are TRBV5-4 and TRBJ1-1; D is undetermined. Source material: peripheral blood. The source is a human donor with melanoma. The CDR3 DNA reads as TGTGCCAGCAGCTCGGACCGGTGGACTGAAGCTTTCTTT. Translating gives CASSSDRWTEAFF.